This T cell receptor beta chain appears in the sequencing data of a study of a mutant IDH1 vaccine in newly diagnosed glioma. Sample time point: week 35, safety follow-up. Alongside topical imiquimod, each dose of vaccine comprised 300 ug of mutant IDH1 20-mer peptide. This CDR3 spans 12 amino acids. CDR1 is SGHVS, CDR2 FNYEAQ, per germline. About this clone itself: Its antigen is currently unknown.

TCRdb keeps only in-frame clones here, not all; method: immunoSEQ multiplex PCR. The top ten hold around 4% of the sample, which has around 57,000 clones, around four fifths seen once. The starting material was PBMCs, obtained from a glioma patient whose treatment included an IDH1 peptide vaccine. V usage is TRBV7-6 and J usage is TRBJ1-3; D possibly corresponds to TRBD1 (5 bases). The receptor was isolated from a man aged 30 to 45 with glioma. CDR3 in DNA: TGTGGGATACGGGACGCCCGGAACACCATATATTTT. As protein: CGIRDARNTIYF.